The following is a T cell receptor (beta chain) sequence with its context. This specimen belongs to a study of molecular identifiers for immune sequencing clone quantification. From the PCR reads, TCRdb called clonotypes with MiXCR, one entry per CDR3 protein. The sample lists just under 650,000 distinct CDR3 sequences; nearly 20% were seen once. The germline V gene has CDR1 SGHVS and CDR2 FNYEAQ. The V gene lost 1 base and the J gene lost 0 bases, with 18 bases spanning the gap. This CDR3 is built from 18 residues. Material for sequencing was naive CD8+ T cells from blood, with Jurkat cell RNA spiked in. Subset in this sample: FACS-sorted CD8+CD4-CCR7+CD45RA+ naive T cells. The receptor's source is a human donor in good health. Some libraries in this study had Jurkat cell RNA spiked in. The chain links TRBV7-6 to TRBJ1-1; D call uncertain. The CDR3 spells CASSLEVGGAGVNTEAFF. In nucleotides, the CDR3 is TGTGCCAGCAGCTTAGAAGTGGGTGGTGCAGGAGTGAACACTGAAGCTTTCTTT.